The next 5 T cell receptor beta chains were all read from a single sample in a study of T-cell reconstitution after alpha-beta-depleted transplantation in children. Unique molecular identifiers were incorporated into the prepared TCRbeta library. TCRdb independently ran MiXCR on the PCR reads; one entry per CDR3 protein. The sample has about 640,000 distinct CDR3 sequences, roughly 15% seen once. The sample was PBMCs from the stem cell graft donor, taken from the stem cell graft. Receptors were obtained from a human donor who donated a stem cell graft to a child with acute myeloid leukemia.

This clonotype was observed a few times. The V call is TRBV11-2, the J call TRBJ2-7, with 8 bases aligning to TRBD2. Germline V lookup: CDR1 SGHAT, CDR2 FQNNGV. This CDR3 is built from 15 residues. J was trimmed by 2 bases and V by 2 bases; bases with no gene match: 5. DNA of the CDR3: TGTGCCAGCAGCTTAACGCGGGGGGTCCCCTACGAGCAGTACTTC. Its translation: CASSLTRGVPYEQYF.

This clonotype showed up just a few times. The genes are TRBV12-3 or TRBV12-4 and TRBJ2-1, with a possible D match to TRBD2 (5 bases). V was shortened by 6 bases and J by 8 bases, with 8 bases between the two germline ends. The CDR3 is made up of 11 amino acids. The CDR3: CASRRGYEQFF. CDR3 nucleotide sequence: TGTGCCAGCAGGAGAGGGTATGAGCAGTTCTTC.

The V call is TRBV11-2, the J call TRBJ1-1; D not certain. The CDR3 has 14 residues. The V and J ends lost 4 bases and 0 bases respectively, with 9 bases between them. From germline, CDR1 is SGHAT and CDR2 FQNNGV. The CDR3 DNA reads TGTGCCAGCAGCTCGTGGAAAGTGAACACTGAAGCTTTCTTT. Protein sequence: CASSSWKVNTEAFF.

As to this clonotype: A read error is possible here, since a much larger clone lies one base away. The chain employs TRBV6-2 or TRBV6-3 and TRBJ2-1, with D possibly being TRBD1 or TRBD2 (6 bases each). This CDR3 spans 16 amino acids. Germline V gene lookup returns CDR1 MNHEY and CDR2 SVGEGT. In DNA form, the CDR3 reads TGTGCCAGCAGCTCGCGGTCGGGGGCTGCCTACAATGCGCAGTTCTTC. It is translated as CASSSRSGAAYNAQFF.

For this clonotype: With a much larger clone just one base away, this may be a read error. The chain couples TRBV20-1 to TRBJ2-5, with 11 bases that match TRBD2. The germline gives CDR1 DFQATT, CDR2 SNEGSKA (reference sequence). The CDR3 is 17 amino acids. The CDR3 DNA follows: TGCTGTGCTCCGGGACTAGCGGCCTATGCGCCTCAAGAGACCCAGTACTTC. It codes for CCAPGLAAYAPQETQYF.